Given below is one T cell receptor (beta chain) in context. As originally analysed: Nucleated cell counts were estimated from reference gene primer amplification. Generated by immunoSEQ multiplex PCR, the TCRdb table keeps only in-frame clones and is missing some. That table furnishes V, J and clone size, whereas the DNA furnished D and trimming. Of 100,000 or so clones in the sample, 70% to 80% are singletons; the top ten hold approximately 9.8%. These data are taken from a study of blood T cell repertoires in COVID-19. The wider study: PBMCs, B-cell-depleted T cells, or T cells were the source of the cDNA or gDNA that made up the material.

This CDR3 comprises 16 residues. Germline CDR1 reads SGHDT; CDR2 reads YYEEEE. V lost 0 bases, J lost 2 bases, and 14 bases lay in between. This clonotype was obtained from a man in his 60s with active or convalescent COVID-19. Sequencing was carried out using peripheral blood. The genes are TRBV5-6 and TRBJ1-1; D may be TRBD1 (6 bases). In DNA, the CDR3 is TGTGCCAGCAGCTTGGAAATTGTCAGGGGAAACACTGAAGCTTTCTTT. Translation gives CASSLEIVRGNTEAFF.